This TCR beta chain was observed in a study of blood T cell repertoires in COVID-19. Across the study: PBMCs, B-cell-depleted T cells, or T cells provided the cDNA or gDNA that made up the material.

Trimming pared 0 bases from V and 1 base from J, leaving 10 bases between. Germline loops: CDR1 MNHNS, CDR2 SASEGT. The CDR3 is 17 amino acids. Libraries were prepared by immunoSEQ multiplex PCR; TCRdb keeps only in-frame clonotypes and omits some of them. The sample includes a few hundred thousand clones, around 79% of them seen just once. The receptor was derived from a woman older than 75 with acute or convalescent COVID-19. Specimen: peripheral blood. The gene calls are TRBV6-1 and TRBJ1-6, with TRBD1 as a possible D gene (6 bases). This CDR3 is CASSEAQGRSYNSPLHF. The CDR3 DNA is TGTGCCAGCAGTGAAGCACAGGGAAGATCCTATAATTCACCCCTCCACTTT.